This is a list of T cell receptor beta chains from one sample in a study of shared clonotypes between healthy human individuals. Measured with immunoSEQ multiplex PCR; TCRdb has only the in-frame clones, and not every one. This sample yields under 550,000 clones, of which 95% to 97% are seen a single time; approximately 0.06% belongs to the top ten. Material: naive CD4+ T cells sorted from blood. These receptors were taken from a woman aged 30 to 39 in good health. Each CDR3 is given with its conserved first and last residue. A D gene is named only where the DNA matches it firmly. Not every row has a clone size; where given, it reads once, few, many or a size class.

>.|TRBJ2-5|TRBD2|TRBV5-1
TGCGCCAGCAGCTCCGGACTAGCGGGAACAGAGACCCAGTACTTC
CASSSGLAGTETQYF
>.|TRBJ1-2|TRBD1|TRBV27
TGTGCCAGCAGAGGGACAGGGGGACGACTTGGCTACACCTTC
CASRGTGGRLGYTF
>.|TRBJ2-3|TRBD1|TRBV6-9
TGTGCCAGCAGTTTCGCCCCTGGACAGGAGACAGATACGCAGTATTTT
CASSFAPGQETDTQYF
>.|TRBJ2-7|TRBD2|TRBV7-2
TGTGCCAGCAGCGCGACTAGCGGCCGTGCCTACGAGCAGTACTTC
CASSATSGRAYEQYF
>.|TRBJ2-3|.|TRBV28
TGTGCCAGCAGTTTCGGGATCTTACCCGGGGATACGCAGTATTTT
CASSFGILPGDTQYF
>.|TRBJ2-3|.|TRBV9
TGTGCCAGCAGCCCCCGAGGCAAAAGCACAGATACGCAGTATTTT
CASSPRGKSTDTQYF
>.|TRBJ1-4|TRBD1|TRBV6-5
TGTGCCAGCAGGAGAAACAGGGGAACTAATGAAAAACTGTTTTTT
CASRRNRGTNEKLFF
>.|TRBJ2-3|.|TRBV7-9
TGTGCCAGCAGCTTTCAAGAGGGCTTTGTTGATACGCAGTATTTT
CASSFQEGFVDTQYF
>.|TRBJ2-5|.|TRBV5-6
TGTGCCAGCAGATCGACAGGAAAAGAGACCCAGTACTTC
CASRSTGKETQYF
>.|TRBJ1-3|.|TRBV15
TGTGCCACCAGCAGAGATGTCAGGGCCGGAAACACCATATATTTT
CATSRDVRAGNTIYF
>.|TRBJ2-1|TRBD1|TRBV7-3
TGTGCCAGCAGCCAGGACAGGGGGGACTACAATGAGCAGTTCTTC
CASSQDRGDYNEQFF
>once|TRBJ2-7|.|TRBV6-1
TGTGCCAGCAATGCAGGGTTGGCCTACGAGCAGTACTTC
CASNAGLAYEQYF
>.|TRBJ2-7|TRBD2|TRBV19
TGTGCCAGTAGCCCTTCGGGACTAGCCACATACGAGCAGTACTTC
CASSPSGLATYEQYF
>.|TRBJ2-7|TRBD2|TRBV18
TGTGCCAGCTCACCTCCAACTAGCGGGCGCATCCTTACCTACGAGCAGTACTTC
CASSPPTSGRILTYEQYF
>.|TRBJ2-1|.|TRBV9
TGTGCCAGCAGCGCCGATGGAGAATACAATGAGCAGTTCTTC
CASSADGEYNEQFF
>.|TRBJ2-5|.|TRBV18
TGTGCCAGCTCACCACAGGGAACGTACCAAGAGACCCAGTACTTC
CASSPQGTYQETQYF
>.|TRBJ2-1|TRBD2|TRBV19
TGTGCCAGTAGCACGAGCGGGAGGGCCCTCTACAATGAGCAGTTCTTC
CASSTSGRALYNEQFF
>.|TRBJ1-2|.|TRBV2
TGTGCCACCATGGTGCGGGCCTCAGACTACACCTTC
CATMVRASDYTF
>once|TRBJ2-5|.|TRBV5-6
TGTGCCAGCAGCTCGACCAGCGGAGGAGAGACCCAGTACTTC
CASSSTSGGETQYF
>.|TRBJ1-6|.|TRBV19
TGTGCCAGTGGGGTTGACTCCTATAATTCACCCCTCCACTTT
CASGVDSYNSPLHF
>.|TRBJ2-1|TRBD1|TRBV7-2
TGTGCCAGCAGCTTCCAGGACAGGGGGCGTAGTAATGAGCAGTTCTTC
CASSFQDRGRSNEQFF
>.|TRBJ2-3|.|TRBV19
TGTGCCAGTAGTATAGCGGGATACACAGATACGCAGTATTTT
CASSIAGYTDTQYF
>.|TRBJ1-5|.|TRBV19
TGTGCCAGTAAGGAGGGGCCAGGGAATAGCAATCAGCCCCAGCATTTT
CASKEGPGNSNQPQHF
>once|TRBJ2-1|.|TRBV28
TGTGCCAGCAGTACGACAGGTTTCACGTTCTTC
CASSTTGFTFF
>.|TRBJ2-7|TRBD2|TRBV6-6
TGTGCCAGCAGTTACTCGAGCAGCGGGAGCTACGAGCAGTACTTC
CASSYSSSGSYEQYF
>.|TRBJ1-2|.|TRBV10-3
TGTGCCATCAGTGAGTCTAGTGTCGAACCTAACTATGGCTACACCTTC
CAISESSVEPNYGYTF
>.|TRBJ2-1|TRBD1|TRBV11-2
TGTGCCAGCAGCTTAGGAACAGGGGTCCCTTACAATGAGCAGTTCTTC
CASSLGTGVPYNEQFF
>once|TRBJ2-5|.|TRBV27
TGTGCCAGCAGTTTAACGGATGCGGGAAGGACCCAGTACTTC
CASSLTDAGRTQYF
>.|TRBJ1-1|TRBD1|TRBV6-1
TGTGCCAGCAGTGAAGCGCCCGGGACAGGGTTGAGGAACACTGAAGCTTTCTTT
CASSEAPGTGLRNTEAFF
>.|TRBJ2-7|TRBD1|TRBV27
TGTGCCAGCAGCTACAGGGGTATCTACGAGCAGTACTTC
CASSYRGIYEQYF
>.|TRBJ2-3|TRBD2|TRBV6-6
TGTGCCAGCAGTCAACTAGCGCCGAGCACAGATACGCAGTATTTT
CASSQLAPSTDTQYF
>.|TRBJ2-7|.|TRBV5-1
TGCGCCAGCAGCTTGGACGGGACACAATACGAGCAGTACTTC
CASSLDGTQYEQYF
>.|TRBJ2-7|TRBD1|TRBV6-5
TGTGCCAGCAGTTACTCAGGGACAGGGACGTACGAGCAGTACTTC
CASSYSGTGTYEQYF
>.|TRBJ2-7|.|TRBV4-1
TGCGCCAGCAGCCAAGACGACAGTCGGTTCGCCTACGAGCAGTACTTC
CASSQDDSRFAYEQYF
>once|TRBJ2-2|.|TRBV7-2
TGTGCCAGCAGCATCGCACCTAACACCGGGGAGCTGTTTTTT
CASSIAPNTGELFF
>once|TRBJ1-2|TRBD1|TRBV4-2
TGTGCCAGCAGCGTGGGACAGGGGGTTGACTATGGCTACACCTTC
CASSVGQGVDYGYTF
>.|TRBJ2-3|.|TRBV9
TGTGCCAGCAGCGTAGGGAGCGGAACGAGTCCAGATACGCAGTATTTT
CASSVGSGTSPDTQYF
>.|TRBJ2-1|.|TRBV27
TGTGCCAGCAATCAGGGGTCGACCAATGAGCAGTTCTTC
CASNQGSTNEQFF
>.|TRBJ2-2|.|TRBV10-3
TGTGCCATCAGTGATTGGACCAACACCGGGGAGCTGTTTTTT
CAISDWTNTGELFF
>.|TRBJ1-1|.|TRBV6-1
TGTGCCACGGAAGTTAAAAAGAAGAACACTGAAGCTTTCTTT
CATEVKKKNTEAFF
>.|TRBJ2-2|TRBD2|TRBV4-1
TGCGCCAGCAGCCAAGACTGGGCCAGCGGGACGAACACCGGGGAGCTGTTTTTT
CASSQDWASGTNTGELFF
>.|TRBJ1-1|TRBD1|TRBV5-1
TGCGCCAGCAGCTTGGAGACAGGGTGGGGCACTGAAGCTTTCTTT
CASSLETGWGTEAFF
>.|TRBJ2-7|TRBD2|TRBV11-2
TGTGCCAGCAGCTCTCCCGCGGGACTAGCTGTTGAGCAGTACTTC
CASSSPAGLAVEQYF
>.|TRBJ2-5|.|TRBV7-9
TGTGCCAGCAGCCCCCGGAGGGGGTCACTTCTCCAAGAGACCCAGTACTTC
CASSPRRGSLLQETQYF
>.|TRBJ2-1|.|TRBV27
TGTGCCAGCAGTTCCTCCGATGTTGTGCATGAGCAGTTCTTC
CASSSSDVVHEQFF
>.|TRBJ2-3|.|TRBV7-9
TGTGCCAGCAGCTTAGACGTCACAGATACGCAGTATTTT
CASSLDVTDTQYF
>.|TRBJ2-5|.|TRBV5-1
TGCGCCAGCAGCTTGGGTTCAGGAGTGGAGACCCAGTACTTC
CASSLGSGVETQYF